This entry describes one T cell receptor (beta chain). Its antigen is currently unknown. This CDR3 has 16 residues. V was pared by 4 bases and J by 5 bases, with 10 bases of the junction left unmatched. Germline-derived CDR1 and CDR2 are LGHNA and YNFKEQ. The data are from a study of cytomegalovirus exposure and HLA in healthy donors. Study summary: In a previous analysis, 95 million to 130 million unique TCR beta sequences were found from about 179 million T cells. Study-wide results and limits: Later analysis associated a missense DCLRE1C variant with TCR beta V- and J-gene trimming.

The PCR used 60 Vbeta and 13 Jbeta primers. Clones were sequenced by immunoSEQ multiplex PCR, and TCRdb holds only the in-frame ones, with some missing. Of about 120,000 clones in the sample, about three quarters were seen once. Sequences were obtained from PBMCs. The receptor's source is a human donor in good health. The V gene is TRBV4-2, the J gene TRBJ2-2; 7 bases align to TRBD1. In DNA, the CDR3 is TGTGCCAGCAGCCGAGAGACAGGGTTAGGAACCGGGGAGCTGTTTTTT. Translation: CASSRETGLGTGELFF.